These T cell receptor beta chains were read from a single sample in a study of T cell responses to AZD1222 COVID-19 vaccine. Libraries were prepared by immunoSEQ multiplex PCR; TCRdb keeps only in-frame clonotypes and omits some of them. In the table there are roughly 270,000 clones, almost 95% of which are singletons. Sequenced here: peripheral blood, sampled 28 days after the second AZD1222 dose. The receptors derive from an adult who received the AZD1222 COVID-19 vaccine. The CDR3 runs from the conserved cysteine through the conserved F or W. D genes are given only for firm matches. Size is omitted from some rows. Given values are once, few, many or a class for expanded clones.

CASSQGPTIPRDEAFF	TGCGCCAGCAGCCAGGGACCCACCATCCCCCGAGATGAAGCTTTCTTT	TRBJ1-1	TRBV5-1	NA	NA
CATSSGETISGNTIYF	TGTGCCACCAGCAGCGGGGAGACAATCTCTGGAAACACCATATATTTT	TRBJ1-3	TRBV15	NA	NA
CASSLLGRGNGYTF	TGTGCCAGCAGCTTACTGGGCAGGGGAAATGGCTACACCTTC	TRBJ1-2	TRBV7-9	NA	NA
CASSLTDRTPFYGYTF	TGCGCCAGCAGCTTGACTGACAGGACCCCTTTCTATGGCTACACCTTC	TRBJ1-2	TRBV5-1	once	NA
CASSPGTGLRGYTF	TGCGCCAGCTCTCCCGGGACAGGGTTGAGGGGCTACACCTTC	TRBJ1-2	TRBV4-1	once	TRBD1
CATSRGDRGLTDTQYF	TGTGCCACCAGCAGAGGGGACAGGGGGCTCACAGATACGCAGTATTTT	TRBJ2-3	TRBV15	NA	TRBD1
CASSQALLAGRVDTQYF	TGCGCCAGCAGCCAGGCCCTCCTAGCGGGAAGGGTAGATACGCAGTATTTT	TRBJ2-3	TRBV4-1	NA	TRBD2
CASSQTGPYEQYF	TGCGCCAGCAGCCAGACTGGGCCCTACGAGCAGTACTTC	TRBJ2-7	TRBV5-1	NA	NA
CASSPGMLNEKLFF	TGCGCCAGCAGCCCCGGGATGTTAAATGAAAAACTGTTTTTT	TRBJ1-4	TRBV4-1	NA	NA
CASSSLRGGNEQFF	TGTGCCAGCAGCTCACTACGAGGGGGTAATGAGCAGTTCTTC	TRBJ2-1	TRBV13	NA	NA
CANRQGGTGELFF	TGTGCCAACAGACAGGGAGGAACCGGGGAGCTGTTTTTT	TRBJ2-2	TRBV7-9	NA	NA
CASRKGTGSVGNTIYF	TGTGCCAGCAGAAAAGGGACAGGGAGTGTAGGAAACACCATATATTTT	TRBJ1-3	TRBV4-2	NA	TRBD1
CASSLTGTQYSGNTIYF	TGTGCCAGCAGCTTGACAGGGACACAATACTCTGGAAACACCATATATTTT	TRBJ1-3	TRBV5-6	NA	NA
CASTREREQPQHF	TGTGCCAGCACAAGGGAGCGGGAACAGCCCCAGCATTTT	TRBJ1-5	TRBV2	NA	NA
CASGLPSHRDYSNQPQHF	TGTGCTAGTGGTTTGCCCTCTCACAGGGATTATAGCAATCAGCCCCAGCATTTT	TRBJ1-5	TRBV12-5	NA	NA
CASSPGVGKPEQYF	TGCGCCAGCAGCCCGGGAGTGGGGAAGCCCGAGCAGTACTTC	TRBJ2-7	TRBV5-1	NA	NA
CASSRVSGQNNYGYTF	TGTGCCAGCAGTCGAGTCTCGGGACAAAATAACTATGGCTACACCTTC	TRBJ1-2	TRBV6-6	few	NA
CASSPSVLAGGPRTGELFF	TGTGCCAGCAGCCCGTCCGTACTAGCGGGAGGGCCCCGCACCGGGGAGCTGTTTTTT	TRBJ2-2	TRBV14	NA	TRBD2
CASTHGAETQYF	TGTGCCAGCACCCACGGGGCGGAGACCCAGTACTTC	TRBJ2-5	TRBV6-1	NA	NA
CAISPTGDTEAFF	TGTGCCATCAGCCCGACAGGGGACACTGAAGCTTTCTTT	TRBJ1-1	TRBV10-3	NA	TRBD1
CASSFQRRRIEAFF	TGTGCCAGCAGTTTCCAACGGAGAAGGATTGAAGCTTTCTTT	TRBJ1-1	TRBV28	NA	NA
CASSLAQFNQPQHF	TGTGCCAGCAGTTTAGCACAATTCAATCAGCCCCAGCATTTT	TRBJ1-5	TRBV28	NA	NA
CASSNTGNTGELFF	TGTGCCAGCAGCAACACAGGGAACACCGGGGAGCTGTTTTTT	TRBJ2-2	TRBV3-1/TRBV3-2	NA	NA
CASSFDGRSPLHF	TGTGCCAGCAGTTTCGACGGGAGATCACCCCTCCACTTT	TRBJ1-6	TRBV12-3/TRBV12-4	NA	NA
CASSRQGMNTEAFF	TGTGCCAGCTCACGACAGGGAATGAACACTGAAGCTTTCTTT	TRBJ1-1	TRBV18	NA	TRBD1
CASSLDGRQPSAGYTF	TGCGCCAGCAGCCTAGACGGGCGGCAGCCCAGCGCGGGCTACACCTTC	TRBJ1-2	TRBV5-1	NA	NA
CASTPGGREDGGYTF	TGCGCCAGCACCCCCGGGGGAAGGGAGGACGGTGGCTACACCTTC	TRBJ1-2	TRBV5-1	NA	NA
CASSYSEGPQEAFF	TGTGCCAGCAGTTACTCGGAGGGACCGCAGGAAGCTTTCTTT	TRBJ1-1	TRBV6-5	NA	NA
CASSTGQGRNTEAFF	TGTGCCAGCAGCACGGGACAGGGAAGGAACACTGAAGCTTTCTTT	TRBJ1-1	TRBV5-8	NA	TRBD1
CASSFYLRGRQETQYF	TGTGCCAGCAGCTTTTACCTTCGGGGTCGGCAAGAGACCCAGTACTTC	TRBJ2-5	TRBV7-2	once	NA
CASSQDRAREQYF	TGCGCCAGCAGCCAAGATCGGGCCCGCGAGCAGTACTTC	TRBJ2-7	TRBV4-3	NA	NA
CGLAVYNEQFF	TGTGGACTAGCGGTCTACAATGAGCAGTTCTTC	TRBJ2-1	TRBV20-1	NA	TRBD2
CASSLRWEYEQYF	TGTGCCAGCAGCTTACGGTGGGAATACGAGCAGTACTTC	TRBJ2-7	TRBV7-8	once	NA
CAISEFSGPDTQYF	TGTGCCATCAGTGAGTTCTCGGGACCCGATACGCAGTATTTT	TRBJ2-3	TRBV10-3	NA	NA
CASSLGQGREQYF	TGTGCCAGCAGTCTCGGACAGGGACGCGAGCAGTACTTC	TRBJ2-7	TRBV27	once	TRBD1
CSVRTGEETQYF	TGCAGCGTCCGGACAGGGGAAGAGACCCAGTACTTC	TRBJ2-5	TRBV29-1	NA	TRBD1
CASSPPGTEAYEQYF	TGTGCCAGCAGTCCCCCCGGGACCGAGGCCTACGAGCAGTACTTC	TRBJ2-7	TRBV28	NA	NA
CASSHGQGNYGYTF	TGCGCCAGCAGCCATGGGCAGGGAAACTATGGCTACACCTTC	TRBJ1-2	TRBV4-1	NA	NA
CASSFSGGEDGYTF	TGTGCCAGCAGCTTTTCCGGGGGGGAGGATGGCTACACCTTC	TRBJ1-2	TRBV3-1/TRBV3-2	NA	NA
CASTQDPSGNTIYF	TGTGCCAGCACCCAGGACCCCTCTGGAAACACCATATATTTT	TRBJ1-3	TRBV5-6	NA	NA
CASTRLRQGEAFF	TGTGCCAGCACCCGCCTCCGACAGGGAGAAGCTTTCTTT	TRBJ1-1	TRBV6-5	NA	TRBD1
CASSSGTSGGYEQFF	TGTGCCAGCAGCTCCGGGACTAGCGGGGGGTATGAGCAGTTCTTC	TRBJ2-1	TRBV28	NA	TRBD2
CASSFPGTRGGKNIQYF	TGTGCCAGCAGCTTTCCCGGGACTAGGGGCGGCAAAAACATTCAGTACTTC	TRBJ2-4	TRBV11-2	NA	TRBD2
CASSVGVEETQYF	TGTGCCAGCAGTGTAGGGGTTGAAGAGACCCAGTACTTC	TRBJ2-5	TRBV25-1	once	NA
CASSQEGTGDYEQYF	TGCGCCAGCAGCCAAGAGGGGACAGGGGACTACGAGCAGTACTTC	TRBJ2-7	TRBV4-1	NA	TRBD1
CASGPPSTDTQYF	TGTGCCAGCGGGCCGCCTAGCACAGATACGCAGTATTTT	TRBJ2-3	TRBV2	NA	NA
CASKGNSPLHF	TGTGCCAGCAAGGGTAATTCACCCCTCCACTTT	TRBJ1-6	TRBV12-3/TRBV12-4	few	NA